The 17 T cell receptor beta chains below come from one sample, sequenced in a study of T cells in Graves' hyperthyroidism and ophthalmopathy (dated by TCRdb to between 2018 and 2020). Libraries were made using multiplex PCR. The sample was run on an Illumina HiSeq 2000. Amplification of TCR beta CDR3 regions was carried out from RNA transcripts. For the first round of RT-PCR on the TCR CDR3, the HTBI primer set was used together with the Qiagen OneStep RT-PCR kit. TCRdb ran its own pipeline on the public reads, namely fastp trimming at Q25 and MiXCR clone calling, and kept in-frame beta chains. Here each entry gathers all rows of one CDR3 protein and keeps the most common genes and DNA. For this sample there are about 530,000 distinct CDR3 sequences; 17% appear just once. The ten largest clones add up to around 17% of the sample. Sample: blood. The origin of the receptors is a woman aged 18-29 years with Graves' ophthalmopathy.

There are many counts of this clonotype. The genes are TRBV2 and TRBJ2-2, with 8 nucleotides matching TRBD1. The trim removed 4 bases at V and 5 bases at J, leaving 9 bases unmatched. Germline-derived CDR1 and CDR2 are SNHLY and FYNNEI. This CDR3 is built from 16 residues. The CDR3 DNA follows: TGTGCCAGCAGTGTACTCCAGGGGGCAAGTACCGGGGAGCTGTTTTTT. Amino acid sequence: CASSVLQGASTGELFF.

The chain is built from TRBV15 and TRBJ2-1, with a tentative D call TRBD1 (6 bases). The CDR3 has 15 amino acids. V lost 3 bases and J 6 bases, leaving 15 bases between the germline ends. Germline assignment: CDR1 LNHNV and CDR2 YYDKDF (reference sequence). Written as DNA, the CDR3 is TGTGCCACCAGCAGGGACTTAGAGGGGGTCAATGAGCAGTTCTTC. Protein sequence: CATSRDLEGVNEQFF.

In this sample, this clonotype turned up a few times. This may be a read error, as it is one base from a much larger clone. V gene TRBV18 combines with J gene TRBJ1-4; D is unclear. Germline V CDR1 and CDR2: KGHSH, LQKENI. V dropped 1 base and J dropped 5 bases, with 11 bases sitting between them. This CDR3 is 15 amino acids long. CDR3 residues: CASSPHTNTNEKLFF. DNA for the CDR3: TGTGCCAGCTCACCACATACGAACACAAATGAAAAACTGTTTTTT.

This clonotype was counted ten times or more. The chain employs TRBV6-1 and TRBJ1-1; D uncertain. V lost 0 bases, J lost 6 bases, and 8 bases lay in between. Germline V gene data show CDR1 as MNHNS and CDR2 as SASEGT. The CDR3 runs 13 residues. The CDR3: CASSEALQAEAFF. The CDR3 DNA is TGTGCCAGCAGTGAAGCGCTTCAGGCTGAAGCTTTCTTT.

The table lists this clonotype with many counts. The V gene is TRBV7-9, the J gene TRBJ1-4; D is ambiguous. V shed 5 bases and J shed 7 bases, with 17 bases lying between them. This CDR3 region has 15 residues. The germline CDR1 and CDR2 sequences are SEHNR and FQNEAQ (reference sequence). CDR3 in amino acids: CASSPDTGHVEKLFF. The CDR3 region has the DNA TGTGCCAGCAGCCCCGACACCGGTCACGTTGAAAAACTGTTTTTT.

CDR3 DNA sequence: TGCGCCAGCAGCCTCTCAGGGGGCGCGGCTGGGGCCAACGTCCTGACTTTC. This gives the protein CASSLSGGAAGANVLTF. The chain links TRBV5-1 to TRBJ2-6, with 8 positions matching TRBD1. The V gene's germline CDR1 is SGHRS and CDR2 YFSETQ. The CDR3 runs 17 residues. V gave up 4 bases and J gave up 2 bases; unmatched junction bases: 8.

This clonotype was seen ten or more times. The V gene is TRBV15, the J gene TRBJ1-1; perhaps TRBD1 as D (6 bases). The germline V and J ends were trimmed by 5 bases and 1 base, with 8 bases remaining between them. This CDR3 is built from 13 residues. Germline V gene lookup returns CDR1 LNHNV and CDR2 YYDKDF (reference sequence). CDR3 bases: TGTGCCACCAGCGGACAGTCGAACACTGAAGCTTTCTTT. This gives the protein CATSGQSNTEAFF.

Written as DNA, the CDR3 is TGTGCCAGCAGCTTAGATTCAGTCTCCTATAATTCACCCCTCCACTTT. Amino acid sequence: CASSLDSVSYNSPLHF. V and J are TRBV7-2 and TRBJ1-6; D gene uncertain. The CDR3 sequence is 16 residues long. CDR1 is SGHTA, CDR2 FQGNSA, per germline. Between the trimmed V and J ends, which lost 1 base and 0 bases, there was a span of 7 bases.

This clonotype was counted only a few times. CDR3 sequence reads: CSVLMAAGANVLTF. In DNA, the CDR3 is TGCAGCGTTCTCATGGCCGCTGGGGCCAACGTCCTGACTTTC. The chain recombines TRBV29-1 with TRBJ2-6; D ambiguous. The V end lost 5 bases, the J end lost 2 bases, and 10 bases lay between the germline ends. The germline CDR1 and CDR2 sequences are SQVTM and ANQGSEA. The CDR3 loop spans 14 amino acids.

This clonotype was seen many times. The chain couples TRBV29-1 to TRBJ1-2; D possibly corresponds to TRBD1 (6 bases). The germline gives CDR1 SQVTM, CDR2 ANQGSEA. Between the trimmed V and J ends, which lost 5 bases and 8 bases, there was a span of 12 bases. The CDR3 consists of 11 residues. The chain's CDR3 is CSVSPGDGYTF. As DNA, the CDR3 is TGCAGCGTTAGCCCAGGGGACGGCTACACCTTC.

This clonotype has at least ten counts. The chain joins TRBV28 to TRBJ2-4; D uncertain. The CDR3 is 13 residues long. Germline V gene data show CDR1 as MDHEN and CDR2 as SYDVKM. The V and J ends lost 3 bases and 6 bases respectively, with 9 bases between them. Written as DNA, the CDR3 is TGTGCCAGCAGTTTTTGGGATGGAAACATTCAGTACTTC. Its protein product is CASSFWDGNIQYF.

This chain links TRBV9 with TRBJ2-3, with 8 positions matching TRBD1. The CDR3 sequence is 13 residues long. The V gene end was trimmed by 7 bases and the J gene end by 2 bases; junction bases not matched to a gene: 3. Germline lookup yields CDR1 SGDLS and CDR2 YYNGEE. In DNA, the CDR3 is TGTGCCAGCCAGACAGGGGCCACAGATACGCAGTATTTT. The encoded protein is CASQTGATDTQYF.

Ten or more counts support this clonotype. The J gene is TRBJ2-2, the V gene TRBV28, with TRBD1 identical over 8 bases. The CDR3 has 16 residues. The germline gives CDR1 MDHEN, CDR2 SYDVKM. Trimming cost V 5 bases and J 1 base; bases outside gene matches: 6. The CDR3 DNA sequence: TGTGCCAGCAGTCCCGACAGGGGCGGGAACACCGGGGAGCTGTTTTTT. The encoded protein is CASSPDRGGNTGELFF.

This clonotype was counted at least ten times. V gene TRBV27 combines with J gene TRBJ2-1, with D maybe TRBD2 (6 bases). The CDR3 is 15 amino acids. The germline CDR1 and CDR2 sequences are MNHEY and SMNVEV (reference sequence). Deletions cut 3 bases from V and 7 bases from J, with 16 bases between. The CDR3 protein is CASSFPGLSWNEQFF. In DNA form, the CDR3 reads TGTGCCAGCAGTTTTCCGGGACTCTCTTGGAATGAGCAGTTCTTC.

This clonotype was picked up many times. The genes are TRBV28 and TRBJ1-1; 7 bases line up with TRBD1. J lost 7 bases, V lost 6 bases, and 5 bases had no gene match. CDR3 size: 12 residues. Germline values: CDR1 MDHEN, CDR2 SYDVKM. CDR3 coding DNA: TGTGCCAGCAGAATCAGGGGGAATGAAGCTTTCTTT. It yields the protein CASRIRGNEAFF.

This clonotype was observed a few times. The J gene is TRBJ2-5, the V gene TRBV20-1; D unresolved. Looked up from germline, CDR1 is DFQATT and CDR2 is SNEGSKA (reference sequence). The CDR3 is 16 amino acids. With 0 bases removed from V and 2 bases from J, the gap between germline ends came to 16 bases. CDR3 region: CSARDLRNLGQETQYF. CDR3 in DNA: TGCAGTGCTAGAGATCTTCGTAACCTGGGGCAAGAGACCCAGTACTTC.

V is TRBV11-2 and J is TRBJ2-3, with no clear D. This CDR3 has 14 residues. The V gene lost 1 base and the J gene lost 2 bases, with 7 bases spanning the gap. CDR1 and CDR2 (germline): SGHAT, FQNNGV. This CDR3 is CASSLVSLTDTQYF. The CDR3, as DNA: TGTGCCAGCAGCTTAGTTTCCCTCACAGATACGCAGTATTTT.